The TCR beta chain under discussion was sequenced for a study of shared clonotypes between healthy human individuals. Study at large: There were three CD4 naive, three CD4 memory, two CD8 naive and one CD8 memory plates per donor.

Splitting of each subset's genomic DNA was done evenly across several immunoSEQ plates. This table comes from immunoSEQ multiplex PCR, and its TCRdb copy is limited to in-frame clones, with some not included. The sample has about 2 million clones; 90% to 95% are singletons. Adults of Caucasian background living in Nashville, Tennessee made up all donors. Into CD45RA+ naive and CD45RA-negative memory subsets, the CD4+ cells were split. The origin of this receptor is a man younger than 35 in good health. The sample was naive CD4+ T cells sorted from blood. The subset is: CD45RA+ positively selected.

CDR3 DNA sequence: TGCGCCAGCGGTCGACTAGCGGGGGCCTTAAATGAGCAGTTCTTC. Its protein product is CASGRLAGALNEQFF. The rearrangement links TRBV4-1 to TRBJ2-1, with 12 bases that match TRBD2. The CDR3 runs 15 residues. The junction had 9 bases not matched to a gene; V was cut back by 8 bases and J by 7 bases. Germline V CDR1 and CDR2: MGHRA, YSYEKL.